These T cell receptor beta chains were read from a single sample in a study of regulatory T cells in long-lasting Graves disease. TCRdb processed the multiplex PCR reads anew with MiXCR; each CDR3 protein has one entry. The sample comprises 320,000 or so distinct CDR3 sequences, 15% to 20% of which are singletons, and 35% to 45% rests with the top ten. Sequencing was performed on peripheral blood mononuclear cells (PBMCs), taken at new diagnosis, from a patient treated with antithyroid drugs. These receptors were taken from a female donor with Graves disease. Each CDR3 is given with its conserved first and last residue. Fields, in order: V gene, D gene, J gene, CDR3 length, clone size, CDR3 protein, CDR3 DNA. D genes are given only for firm matches. Rows may omit the clone size; those that give it use once, few, many or a size class.

TRBV12-3/TRBV12-4,NA,TRBJ2-2,17,many,CASNPRRLVKDTGELFF,TGTGCCAGCAATCCCAGACGCCTAGTTAAGGACACCGGGGAGCTGTTTTTT
TRBV6-2/TRBV6-3,TRBD2,TRBJ2-1,15,many,CASSLRTSGQDEQFF,TGTGCCAGCAGTTTGCGGACTAGCGGTCAGGATGAGCAGTTCTTC
TRBV5-1,NA,TRBJ2-2,15,NA,CASSLGHRDTGELFF,TGCGCCAGCAGCTTGGGTCACAGGGACACCGGGGAGCTGTTTTTT
TRBV3-1,TRBD2,TRBJ2-3,16,NA,CASSQEDGRSTDTQYF,TGTGCCAGCAGCCAAGAAGACGGGAGGAGCACAGATACGCAGTATTTT
TRBV5-1,NA,TRBJ2-2,13,NA,CASRRLETGELFF,TGCGCCAGCAGACGGCTCGAAACCGGGGAGCTGTTTTTT
TRBV28,TRBD2,TRBJ2-5,15,NA,CASSQGGGVVETQYF,TGTGCCAGCAGTCAAGGTGGGGGGGTAGTCGAGACCCAGTACTTC
TRBV28,NA,TRBJ1-2,17,few,CASSLNGGIGQVYGYTF,TGTGCCAGCAGTTTAAATGGGGGAATTGGGCAGGTCTATGGCTACACCTTC
TRBV9,TRBD2,TRBJ2-1,17,many,CASSVVGGSSSYNEQFF,TGTGCCAGCAGCGTAGTTGGCGGGAGTTCCTCCTACAATGAGCAGTTCTTC
TRBV12-3/TRBV12-4,NA,TRBJ2-1,14,many,CASSLLDYYNEQFF,TGTGCCAGCAGTTTACTGGATTACTACAATGAGCAGTTCTTC
TRBV2,NA,TRBJ2-2,16,many,CASSNPGGRYTGELFF,TGTGCCAGCAGTAATCCCGGGGGCAGATACACCGGGGAGCTGTTTTTT
TRBV11-3,NA,TRBJ2-3,15,NA,CASSLGQRGVDTQYF,TGTGCCAGCAGCTTAGGTCAAAGGGGGGTAGATACGCAGTATTTT
TRBV5-1,NA,TRBJ2-3,15,many,CASSRGRGSSDTQYF,TGCGCCAGCAGCCGGGGACGGGGAAGTTCGGATACGCAGTATTTT
TRBV28,NA,TRBJ1-2,13,many,CASRLPGLGGYTF,TGTGCCAGCAGACTGCCGGGGTTAGGTGGCTACACCTTC
TRBV5-1,TRBD2,TRBJ2-7,17,many,CASSLGLAGETSYEQYF,TGCGCCAGCAGCTTGGGACTAGCGGGAGAGACGTCCTACGAGCAGTACTTC
TRBV6-1,TRBD1,TRBJ1-5,14,many,CASSSTGETQPQHF,TGTGCCAGCAGCAGTACAGGGGAAACTCAGCCCCAGCATTTT
TRBV7-2,TRBD1,TRBJ2-2,15,few,CASSPRQGLVGELFF,TGTGCCAGCAGCCCAAGACAGGGGTTAGTCGGGGAGCTGTTTTTT
TRBV5-6,NA,TRBJ2-7,13,NA,CASSLGFPTEQYF,TGTGCCAGCAGCCTCGGGTTCCCTACGGAGCAGTACTTC
TRBV12-3/TRBV12-4,NA,TRBJ2-7,22,many,CASSWTGVRLAGAPPFPYEQYF,TGTGCCAGCAGTTGGACAGGGGTGAGGCTAGCGGGAGCCCCCCCCTTCCCCTACGAGCAGTACTTC
TRBV19,NA,TRBJ1-5,15,many,CASSMFQSFVQPQHF,TGTGCCAGTAGTATGTTTCAGTCGTTTGTTCAGCCCCAGCATTTT
TRBV7-2,TRBD2,TRBJ2-5,17,NA,CASSFYPGLAGVETQYF,TGTGCCAGCAGCTTTTATCCGGGACTAGCGGGAGTAGAGACCCAGTACTTC
TRBV6-1,NA,TRBJ2-7,17,many,CASADPASIGGLYEQYF,TGTGCCAGCGCTGATCCAGCTAGTATAGGAGGACTCTACGAGCAGTACTTC
TRBV5-1,NA,TRBJ2-1,15,few,CASSSETPRVDEQFF,TGCGCCAGCAGCTCCGAGACACCCCGAGTCGATGAGCAGTTCTTC
TRBV28,TRBD1,TRBJ2-7,18,many,CASSSPPDGTGGEYEQYF,TGTGCCAGCAGTTCACCCCCCGACGGGACAGGGGGTGAATACGAGCAGTACTTC
TRBV15,NA,TRBJ2-5,17,many,CATSPLLLSGTGETQYF,TGTGCCACCAGCCCCCTCCTCTTATCGGGGACTGGGGAGACCCAGTACTTC
TRBV15,TRBD2,TRBJ2-4,16,few,CATSGRLAGGSDIQYF,TGTGCCACCAGCGGTCGGCTAGCGGGAGGGTCGGACATTCAGTACTTC
TRBV19,NA,TRBJ1-6,17,many,CASLSSLGARGNSPLHF,TGTGCCAGCCTATCCTCCCTCGGGGCTCGCGGGAATTCACCCCTCCACTTT
TRBV5-4,NA,TRBJ2-7,16,many,CASSLDLEGASYEQYF,TGTGCCAGCAGCTTGGATTTAGAGGGAGCTTCCTACGAGCAGTACTTC
TRBV6-2/TRBV6-3,NA,TRBJ2-7,14,few,CATTRGFRSYEQYF,TGTGCCACCACACGGGGGTTTCGGTCCTACGAGCAGTACTTC
TRBV10-3,TRBD2,TRBJ2-7,14,many,CAGGGGGPAYEQYF,TGTGCCGGCGGGGGGGGCGGGCCTGCCTACGAGCAGTACTTC